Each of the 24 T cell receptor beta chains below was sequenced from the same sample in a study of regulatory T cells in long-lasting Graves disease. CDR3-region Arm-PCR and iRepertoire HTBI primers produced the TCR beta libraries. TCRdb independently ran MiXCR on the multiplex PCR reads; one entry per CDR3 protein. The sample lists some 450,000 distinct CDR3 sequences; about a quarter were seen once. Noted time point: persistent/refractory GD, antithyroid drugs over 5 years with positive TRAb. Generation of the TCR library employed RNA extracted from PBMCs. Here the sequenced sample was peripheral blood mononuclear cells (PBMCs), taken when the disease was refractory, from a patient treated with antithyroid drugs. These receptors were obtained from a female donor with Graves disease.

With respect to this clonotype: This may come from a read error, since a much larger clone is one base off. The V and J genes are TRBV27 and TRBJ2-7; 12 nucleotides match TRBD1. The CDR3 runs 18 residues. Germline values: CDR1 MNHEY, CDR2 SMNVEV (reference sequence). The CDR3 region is CAGSLLFVGDRGPHEQYF. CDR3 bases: TGTGCCGGCAGTTTATTGTTTGTCGGGGACAGGGGGCCCCACGAGCAGTACTTC.

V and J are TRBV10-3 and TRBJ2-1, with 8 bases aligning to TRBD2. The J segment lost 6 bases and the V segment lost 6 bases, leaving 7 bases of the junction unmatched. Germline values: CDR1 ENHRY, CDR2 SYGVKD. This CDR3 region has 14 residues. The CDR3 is CAIRDPAGVNEQFF. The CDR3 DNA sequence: TGTGCCATCAGGGACCCAGCGGGAGTCAATGAGCAGTTCTTC.

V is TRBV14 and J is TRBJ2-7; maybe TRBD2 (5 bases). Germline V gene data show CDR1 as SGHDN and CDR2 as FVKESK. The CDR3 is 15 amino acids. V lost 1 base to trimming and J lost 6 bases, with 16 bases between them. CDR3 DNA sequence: TGTGCCAGCAGCCAAGTAATACTAGATATTGGCGAGCAGTACTTC. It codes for CASSQVILDIGEQYF.

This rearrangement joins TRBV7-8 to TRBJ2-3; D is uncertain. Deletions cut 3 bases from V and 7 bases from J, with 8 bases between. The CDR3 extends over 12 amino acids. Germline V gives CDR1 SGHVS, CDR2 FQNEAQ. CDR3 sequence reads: CASSFWLNTQYF. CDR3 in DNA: TGTGCCAGCAGCTTCTGGCTAAATACGCAGTATTTT.

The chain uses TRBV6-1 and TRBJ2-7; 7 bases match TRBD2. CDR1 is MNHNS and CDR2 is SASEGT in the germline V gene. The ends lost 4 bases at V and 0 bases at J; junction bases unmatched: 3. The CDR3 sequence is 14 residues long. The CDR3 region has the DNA TGTGCCAGCAGTGGACTAGCTAGCTCCTACGAGCAGTACTTC. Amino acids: CASSGLASSYEQYF.

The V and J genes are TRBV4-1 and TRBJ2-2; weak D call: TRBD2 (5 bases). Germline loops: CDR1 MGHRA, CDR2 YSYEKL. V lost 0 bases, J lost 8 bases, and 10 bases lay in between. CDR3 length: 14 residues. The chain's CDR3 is CASSQEEGTGELFF. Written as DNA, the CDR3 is TGCGCCAGCAGCCAAGAAGAGGGAACAGGGGAGCTGTTTTTT.

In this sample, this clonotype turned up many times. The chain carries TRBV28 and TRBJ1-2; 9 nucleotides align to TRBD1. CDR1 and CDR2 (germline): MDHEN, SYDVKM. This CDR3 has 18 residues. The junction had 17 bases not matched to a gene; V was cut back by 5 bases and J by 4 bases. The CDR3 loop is CASSQTGTGSFGRYGYTF. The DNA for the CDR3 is TGTGCCAGCAGTCAAACCGGGACAGGGTCGTTTGGCCGCTATGGCTACACCTTC.

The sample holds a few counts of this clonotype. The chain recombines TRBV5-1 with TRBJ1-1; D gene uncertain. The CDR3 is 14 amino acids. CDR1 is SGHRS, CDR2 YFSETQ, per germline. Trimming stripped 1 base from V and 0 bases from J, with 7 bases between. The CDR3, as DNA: TGCGCCAGCAGCTTGATCAGCATGAACACTGAAGCTTTCTTT. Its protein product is CASSLISMNTEAFF.

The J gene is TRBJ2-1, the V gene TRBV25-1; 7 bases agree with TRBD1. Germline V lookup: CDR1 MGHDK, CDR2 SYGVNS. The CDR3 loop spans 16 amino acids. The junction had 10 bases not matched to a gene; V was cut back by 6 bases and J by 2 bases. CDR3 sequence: CASSEVEGAAYNEQFF. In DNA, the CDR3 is TGTGCCAGCAGCGAGGTCGAGGGGGCAGCCTACAATGAGCAGTTCTTC.

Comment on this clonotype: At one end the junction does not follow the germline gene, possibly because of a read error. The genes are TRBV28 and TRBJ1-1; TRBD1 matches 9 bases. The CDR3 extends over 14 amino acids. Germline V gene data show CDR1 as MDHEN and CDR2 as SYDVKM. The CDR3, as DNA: TGTGCCAGCAGCAGGGACAGGGACTACACTGGAGCTTTCTTT. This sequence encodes CASSRDRDYTGAFF.

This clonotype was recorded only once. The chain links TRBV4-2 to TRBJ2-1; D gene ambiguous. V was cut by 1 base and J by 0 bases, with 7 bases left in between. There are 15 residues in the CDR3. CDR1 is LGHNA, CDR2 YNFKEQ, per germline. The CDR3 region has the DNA TGTGCCAGCAGCCAAGCGGGTCCCTCCTACAATGAGCAGTTCTTC. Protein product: CASSQAGPSYNEQFF.

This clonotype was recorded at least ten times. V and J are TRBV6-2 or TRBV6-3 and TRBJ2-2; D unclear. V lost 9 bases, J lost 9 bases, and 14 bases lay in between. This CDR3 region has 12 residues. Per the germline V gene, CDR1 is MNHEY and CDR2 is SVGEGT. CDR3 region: CASATYDRELFF. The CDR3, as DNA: TGTGCCAGTGCTACATATGATAGGGAGCTGTTTTTT.

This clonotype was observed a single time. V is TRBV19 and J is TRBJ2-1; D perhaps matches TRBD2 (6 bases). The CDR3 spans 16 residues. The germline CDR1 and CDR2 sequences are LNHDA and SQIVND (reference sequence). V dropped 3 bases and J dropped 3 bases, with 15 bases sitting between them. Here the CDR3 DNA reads TGTGCCAGTAGTATTTTAGTGGGAGGACTCTACAATGAGCAGTTCTTC. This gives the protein CASSILVGGLYNEQFF.

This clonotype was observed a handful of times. The CDR3 sequence is CASSPTGRQPYGYTF. The CDR3 DNA reads TGTGCCAGTAGCCCGACCGGGAGGCAACCCTATGGCTACACCTTC. The rearrangement joins TRBV19 to TRBJ1-2, with unresolved D. V lost 6 bases to trimming and J lost 4 bases, with 18 bases between them. Germline V CDR1 and CDR2: LNHDA, SQIVND (reference sequence). The CDR3 has 15 residues.

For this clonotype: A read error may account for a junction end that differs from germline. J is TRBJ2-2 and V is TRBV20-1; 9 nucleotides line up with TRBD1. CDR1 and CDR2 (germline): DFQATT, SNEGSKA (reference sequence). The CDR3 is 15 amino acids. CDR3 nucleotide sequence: TGCAGTGCTAGAGATGGGGACAGGGACACCGGAGAGCTGTTTTTT. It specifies CSARDGDRDTGELFF.

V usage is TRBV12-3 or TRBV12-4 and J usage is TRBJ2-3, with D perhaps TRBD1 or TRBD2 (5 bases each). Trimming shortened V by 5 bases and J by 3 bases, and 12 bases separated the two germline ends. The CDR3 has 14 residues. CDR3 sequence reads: CASSAQGVTDTQYF. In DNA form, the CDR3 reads TGTGCCAGCAGTGCTCAGGGAGTAACAGATACGCAGTATTTT.

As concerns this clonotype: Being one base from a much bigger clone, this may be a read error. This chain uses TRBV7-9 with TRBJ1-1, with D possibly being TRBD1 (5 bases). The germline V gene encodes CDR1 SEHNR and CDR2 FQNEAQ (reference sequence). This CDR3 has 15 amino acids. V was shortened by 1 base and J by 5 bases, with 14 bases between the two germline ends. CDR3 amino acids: CASSLEAGKGTEAFF. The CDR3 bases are TGTGCCAGCAGCTTAGAGGCGGGGAAGGGGACTGAAGCTTTCTTT. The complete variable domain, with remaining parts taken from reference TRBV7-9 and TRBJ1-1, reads DTGVSQNPRHKITKRGQNVTFRCDPISEHNRLYWYRQTLGQGPEFLTYFQNEAQLEKSRLLSDRFSAERPKGSFSTLEIQRTEQGDSAMYLCASSLEAGKGTEAFFGQGTRLTVV.

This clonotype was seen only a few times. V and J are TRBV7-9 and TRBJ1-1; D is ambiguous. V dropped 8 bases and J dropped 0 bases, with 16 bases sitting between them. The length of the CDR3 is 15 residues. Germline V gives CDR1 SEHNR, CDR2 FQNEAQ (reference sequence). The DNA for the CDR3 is TGTGCCAGCGGATCCCCCCTGTCCCTGAACACTGAAGCTTTCTTT. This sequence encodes CASGSPLSLNTEAFF.

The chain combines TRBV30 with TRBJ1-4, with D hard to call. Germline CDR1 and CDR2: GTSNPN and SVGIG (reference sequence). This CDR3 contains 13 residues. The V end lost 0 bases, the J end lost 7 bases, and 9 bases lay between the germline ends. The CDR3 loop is CAWSVGYSEKLFF. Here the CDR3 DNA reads TGTGCCTGGAGTGTTGGATATAGTGAAAAACTGTTTTTT.

CDR3: CASSPSQGSYEQYF. The CDR3 DNA sequence: TGTGCCAGCTCACCCTCGCAGGGGTCGTACGAGCAGTACTTC. The genes are TRBV7-2 and TRBJ2-7, with D perhaps TRBD1 (6 bases). The V gene lost 8 bases and the J gene lost 4 bases, with 18 bases spanning the gap. Germline V gives CDR1 SGHTA, CDR2 FQGNSA. This CDR3 comprises 14 residues.

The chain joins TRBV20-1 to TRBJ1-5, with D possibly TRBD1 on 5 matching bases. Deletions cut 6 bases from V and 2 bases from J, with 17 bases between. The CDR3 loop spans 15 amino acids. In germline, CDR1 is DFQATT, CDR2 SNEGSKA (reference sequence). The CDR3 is CSATTTAIRNQPQHF. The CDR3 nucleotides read TGCAGTGCGACCACGACAGCCATCCGCAATCAGCCCCAGCATTTT.

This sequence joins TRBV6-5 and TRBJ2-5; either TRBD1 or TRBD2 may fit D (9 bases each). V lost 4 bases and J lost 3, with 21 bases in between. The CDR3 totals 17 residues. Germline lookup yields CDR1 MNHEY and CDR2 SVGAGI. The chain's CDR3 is CASSSTGGPSGKETQYF. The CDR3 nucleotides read TGTGCCAGCAGTTCAACAGGGGGCCCTAGCGGGAAAGAGACCCAGTACTTC.

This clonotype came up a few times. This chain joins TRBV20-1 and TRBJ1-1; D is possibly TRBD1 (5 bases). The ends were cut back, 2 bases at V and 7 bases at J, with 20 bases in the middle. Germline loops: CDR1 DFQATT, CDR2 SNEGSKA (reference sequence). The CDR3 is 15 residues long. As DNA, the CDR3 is TGCAGTGCTAGAAAGAGTACTGGGGACGACAGTGAAGCTTTCTTT. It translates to CSARKSTGDDSEAFF.

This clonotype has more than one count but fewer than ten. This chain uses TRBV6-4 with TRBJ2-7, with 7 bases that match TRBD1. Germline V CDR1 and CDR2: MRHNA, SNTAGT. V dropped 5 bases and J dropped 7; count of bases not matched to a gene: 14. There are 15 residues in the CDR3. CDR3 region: CASSPTGSLSREQYF. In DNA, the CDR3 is TGTGCCAGCAGTCCGACAGGGTCCCTTTCTCGGGAGCAGTACTTC.